This TCR beta chain is from a study of T cell responses to AZD1222 COVID-19 vaccine. The table came from immunoSEQ multiplex PCR; TCRdb's copy has only in-frame clones and leaves some out. Of 120,000 to 150,000 clones in the sample, about 86% are singletons; the top ten hold approximately 4.7%. CDR1 and CDR2 (germline): WSHSY, SAAADI. This CDR3 spans 14 amino acids. This clone appeared a single time. One junction end disagrees with the germline gene, perhaps due to a read error. The chain combines TRBV10-2 with TRBJ2-3; D is ambiguous. Source: peripheral blood, taken 28 days after the second AZD1222 dose. The sequence came from an adult who received the AZD1222 COVID-19 vaccine. CDR3 sequence (DNA): TGCGCCACCAGTCGGAGCGTTCCCACAGATACGCAGTATTTT. Amino acid sequence: CATSRSVPTDTQYF.